Presented here are 16 T cell receptor beta chains from one specimen sequenced in a study of T-cell memory formation after mild COVID-19. TCRdb reanalysed the 5' RACE reads using MiXCR and keeps one entry per CDR3 protein. The sample shows approximately 410,000 distinct CDR3 sequences, 20% to 25% of them seen only once. Sequenced material: PBMCs or a T cell subset sorted from them (not recorded which). Receptor source: an adult woman who had mild COVID-19 (a few samples of this study predate the infection). Cell type and time point are not known.

This clonotype was counted a few times. The V call is TRBV27, the J call TRBJ1-6, with D tentatively TRBD1 (6 bases). Germline CDR1 and CDR2: MNHEY and SMNVEV (reference sequence). V lost 6 bases, J lost 14 bases, and 20 bases lay in between. This CDR3 has 14 amino acids. This CDR3 reads CASRSIGAEGALHF. CDR3 in DNA: TGTGCCAGCAGAAGTATAGGGGCCGAGGGGGCCCTCCACTTT.

J is TRBJ2-5 and V is TRBV27; possibly TRBD2 for D (6 bases). The germline V and J ends were trimmed by 10 bases and 5 bases, with 14 bases remaining between them. The length of the CDR3 is 12 residues. Germline V gives CDR1 MNHEY, CDR2 SMNVEV (reference sequence). CDR3 protein: CATRGAGETQYF. CDR3 in DNA: TGTGCCACGAGAGGGGCGGGGGAGACCCAGTACTTC.

The chain combines TRBV19 with TRBJ2-2; weak D call: TRBD2 (6 bases). The CDR3 contains 15 residues. Trimming stripped 10 bases from V and 4 bases from J, with 19 bases between. The germline gives CDR1 LNHDA, CDR2 SQIVND (reference sequence). CDR3 sequence reads: CATGREILSTGELFF. CDR3 nucleotide sequence: TGTGCCACCGGACGGGAGATTCTGAGCACCGGGGAGCTGTTTTTT.

The V gene is TRBV7-2, the J gene TRBJ2-5, with TRBD2 identical over 9 bases. With 2 bases clipped from V and 1 base from J, the junction kept 2 bases outside the gene matches. CDR3 size: 15 residues. Germline CDR1 SGHTA, CDR2 FQGNSA. In DNA, the CDR3 is TGTGCCAGCAGCTTAAGCGGGGGGCGCCAAGAGACCCAGTACTTC. It translates to CASSLSGGRQETQYF.

The chain joins TRBV14 to TRBJ2-3, with 7 bases identical to TRBD2. The CDR3 spans 14 residues. The junction had 6 bases not matched to a gene; V was cut back by 4 bases and J by 5 bases. Germline V lookup: CDR1 SGHDN, CDR2 FVKESK. CDR3 in DNA: TGTGCCAGCAGCCGCGGGACTATAGTAGATACGCAGTATTTT. It yields the protein CASSRGTIVDTQYF.

This clonotype was counted between two and nine times. The gene calls are TRBV5-1 and TRBJ1-2, with D perhaps matching TRBD1 (5 bases). This CDR3 comprises 14 residues. Looked up from germline, CDR1 is SGHRS and CDR2 is YFSETQ. V was trimmed by 5 bases and J by 4 bases, leaving 15 bases between them. CDR3 in amino acids: CASSPAGLSYGYTF. CDR3 nucleotides: TGCGCCAGCAGTCCCGCGGGGCTTAGCTATGGCTACACCTTC.

The chain links TRBV6-1 to TRBJ1-2, with no clear D. The CDR3 spans 12 residues. Per germline, CDR1 MNHNS and CDR2 SASEGT. V shed 7 bases and J shed 2 bases, with 8 bases lying between them. CDR3 sequence: CASTNRNYGYTF. Here the CDR3 DNA reads TGTGCCAGCACTAACAGAAACTATGGCTACACCTTC.

This clonotype was recorded a few times. The chain is built from TRBV29-1 and TRBJ2-7; 8 positions match TRBD1. Germline values: CDR1 SQVTM, CDR2 ANQGSEA. This CDR3 has 12 residues. Unmatched junction bases numbered 4, after V lost 7 bases and J lost 2 bases. DNA of the CDR3: TGCAGCGGACGGACAGGGCCCTACGAGCAGTACTTC. Amino acid sequence: CSGRTGPYEQYF.

This clonotype was detected a few times. J is TRBJ2-2 and V is TRBV24-1, with TRBD1 as a possible D gene (7 bases). The V gene's germline CDR1 is KGHDR and CDR2 SFDVKD. V lost 5 bases and J lost 2, with 11 bases in between. The CDR3 is 15 amino acids. The chain's CDR3 is CATSGQGGNTGELFF. The CDR3 DNA reads TGTGCCACCAGTGGCCAGGGGGGAAACACCGGGGAGCTGTTTTTT.

The CDR3 protein is CATSSGGGGYNEQFF. CDR3 bases: TGTGCCACCAGCTCGGGAGGGGGGGGATACAATGAGCAGTTCTTC. The chain employs TRBV24-1 and TRBJ2-1; TRBD2 matches at 8 bases. CDR1 and CDR2 (germline): KGHDR, SFDVKD. The CDR3 is made up of 15 amino acids. Trimming cost V 7 bases and J 4 bases; bases outside gene matches: 8.

The J gene is TRBJ2-7, the V gene TRBV2; TRBD1 agrees at 8 bases. From germline, CDR1 is SNHLY and CDR2 FYNNEI. The CDR3 is 15 amino acids. The trim removed 6 bases at V and 4 bases at J, leaving 11 bases unmatched. In DNA form, the CDR3 reads TGTGCCAGCAGCAGCTCCGGGACAGGCCTTTACGAGCAGTACTTC. It specifies CASSSSGTGLYEQYF.

The chain has TRBV5-1 and TRBJ2-4; perhaps TRBD1 as D (6 bases). The length of the CDR3 is 16 residues. The germline V and J ends were trimmed by 0 bases and 5 bases, with 15 bases remaining between them. Germline CDR1 reads SGHRS; CDR2 reads YFSETQ. The CDR3 is CASSLGVWGPENIQYF. CDR3 DNA: TGCGCCAGCAGCTTGGGAGTCTGGGGGCCGGAAAACATTCAGTACTTC. Full variable domain (outside the CDR3, taken from reference TRBV5-1 and TRBJ2-4): KAGVTQTPRYLIKTRGQQVTLSCSPISGHRSVSWYQQTPGQGLQFLFEYFSETQRNKGNFPGRFSGRQFSNSRSEMNVSTLELGDSALYLCASSLGVWGPENIQYFGAGTRLSVL.

This clonotype was found a few times. The CDR3 nucleotides read TGTGCCAGCAGCCCCGCGGGGGGGCCCCGAAACAATGAGCAGTTCTTC. Amino acids: CASSPAGGPRNNEQFF. The chain recombines TRBV7-9 with TRBJ2-1, with 9 bases aligning to TRBD2. This CDR3 has 16 residues. The junction had 10 bases not matched to a gene; V was cut back by 5 bases and J by 5 bases. The germline CDR1 and CDR2 sequences are SEHNR and FQNEAQ (reference sequence).

The chain uses TRBV27 and TRBJ2-7, with D perhaps TRBD2 (6 bases). Germline CDR1 and CDR2: MNHEY and SMNVEV (reference sequence). Trimming removed 1 base from V and 2 bases from J, with 9 bases in between. The CDR3 spans 14 residues. Written as DNA, the CDR3 is TGTGCCAGCAGTTTATTCGGGGGTCCCTACGAGCAGTACTTC. Translation gives CASSLFGGPYEQYF.

A single count supports this clonotype. In DNA form, the CDR3 reads TGTGCCAGTAGTACGGTCGACGGGAACACTGAAGCTTTCTTT. It translates to CASSTVDGNTEAFF. The chain employs TRBV19 and TRBJ1-1; D is uncertain. The CDR3 spans 14 residues. CDR1 and CDR2 (germline): LNHDA, SQIVND (reference sequence). V lost 4 bases to trimming and J lost 1 base, with 10 bases between them.

The chain carries TRBV4-2 and TRBJ2-5; D perhaps matches TRBD1 (6 bases). Germline assignment: CDR1 LGHNA and CDR2 YNFKEQ. The CDR3 runs to 15 residues. Trimming pared 0 bases from V and 3 bases from J, leaving 11 bases between. The CDR3 DNA sequence: TGTGCCAGCAGCCAAGATTTTTGGACAGAAGAGACCCAGTACTTC. Translating it yields CASSQDFWTEETQYF.